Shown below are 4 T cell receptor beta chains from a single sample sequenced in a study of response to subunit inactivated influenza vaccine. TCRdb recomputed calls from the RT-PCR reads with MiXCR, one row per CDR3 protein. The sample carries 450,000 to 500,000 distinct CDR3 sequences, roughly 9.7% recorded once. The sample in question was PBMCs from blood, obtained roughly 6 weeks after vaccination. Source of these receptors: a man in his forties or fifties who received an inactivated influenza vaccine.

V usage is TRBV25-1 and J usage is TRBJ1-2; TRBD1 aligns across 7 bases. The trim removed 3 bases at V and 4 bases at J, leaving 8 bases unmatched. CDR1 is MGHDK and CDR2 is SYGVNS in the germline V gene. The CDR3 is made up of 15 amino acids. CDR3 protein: CASSDRPTGSYGYTF. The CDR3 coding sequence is TGTGCCAGCAGTGATCGCCCGACAGGGTCCTATGGCTACACCTTC.

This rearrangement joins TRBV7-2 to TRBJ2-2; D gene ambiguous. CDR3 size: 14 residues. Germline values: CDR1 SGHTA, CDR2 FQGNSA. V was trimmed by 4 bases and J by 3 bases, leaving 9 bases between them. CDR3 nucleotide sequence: TGTGCCAGCAGCTCCCAGACGCACACCGGGGAGCTGTTTTTT. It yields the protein CASSSQTHTGELFF.

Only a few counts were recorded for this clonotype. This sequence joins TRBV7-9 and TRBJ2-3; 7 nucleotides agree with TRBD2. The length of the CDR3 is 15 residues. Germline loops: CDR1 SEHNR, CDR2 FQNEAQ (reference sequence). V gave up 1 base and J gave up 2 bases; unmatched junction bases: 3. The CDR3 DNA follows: TGTGCCAGCAGCTTAGGTACTAGCGCCACAGATACGCAGTATTTT. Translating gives CASSLGTSATDTQYF.

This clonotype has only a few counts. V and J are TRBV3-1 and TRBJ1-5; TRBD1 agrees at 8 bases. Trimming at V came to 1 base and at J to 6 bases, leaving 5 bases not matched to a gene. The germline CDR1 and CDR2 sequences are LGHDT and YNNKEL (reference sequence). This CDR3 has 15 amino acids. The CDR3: CASSQGGQVRQPQHF. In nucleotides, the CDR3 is TGTGCCAGCAGCCAAGGGGGACAGGTACGTCAGCCCCAGCATTTT. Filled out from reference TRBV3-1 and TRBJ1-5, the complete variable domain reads DTAVSQTPKYLVTQMGNDKSIKCEQNLGHDTMYWYKQDSKKFLKIMFSYNNKELIINETVPNRFSPKSPDKAHLNLHINSLELGDSAVYFCASSQGGQVRQPQHFGDGTRLSIL.